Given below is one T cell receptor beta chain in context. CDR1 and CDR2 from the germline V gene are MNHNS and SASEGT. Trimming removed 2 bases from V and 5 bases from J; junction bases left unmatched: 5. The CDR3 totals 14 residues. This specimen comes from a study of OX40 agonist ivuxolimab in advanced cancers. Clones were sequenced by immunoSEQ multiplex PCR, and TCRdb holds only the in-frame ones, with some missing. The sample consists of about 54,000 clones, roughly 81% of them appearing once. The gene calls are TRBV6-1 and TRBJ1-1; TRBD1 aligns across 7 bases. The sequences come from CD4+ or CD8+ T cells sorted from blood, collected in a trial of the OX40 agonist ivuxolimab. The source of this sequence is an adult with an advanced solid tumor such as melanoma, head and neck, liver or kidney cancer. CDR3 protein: CASSERGRNTEAFF. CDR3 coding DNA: TGTGCCAGCAGTGAAAGGGGGCGTAATACTGAAGCTTTCTTT.